The clone carrying this T cell receptor (beta chain) is a singleton in its sample. The study drew participants aged about 18 to 89 years from about two dozen US areas. The data were taken from a study of blood T cell repertoires in COVID-19. Here immunoSEQ multiplex PCR was the method, and the copy in TCRdb shows in-frame clones only, minus some. Counted here are about 170,000 clones, approximately 82% occurring once; the ten biggest clones make up roughly 15%. The sequencing sample was made of PBMCs or T cells enriched from blood (not recorded which). The receptor's source is a man over 45 who had recovered from COVID-19.

The CDR3: CASSKLRDRSWSNQPQHF. CDR3 DNA: TGTGCCAGTAGTAAACTCCGGGACAGATCTTGGAGCAATCAGCCCCAGCATTTT. The chain has TRBV19 and TRBJ1-5; TRBD1 matches 7 bases. V was clipped by 4 bases and J by 1 base; unmatched bases: 13. The CDR3 length is 18 residues. CDR1 is LNHDA and CDR2 is SQIVND in the germline V gene (reference sequence).